This T cell receptor (beta chain) was sequenced for a study of T cell repertoires in cytomegalovirus infection. This clonotype appeared a single time. The antigen is not known. Trimming cost V 5 bases and J 4 bases; bases outside gene matches: 10. Per germline, CDR1 SNHLY and CDR2 FYNNEI. The CDR3 has 15 amino acids. One entry per CDR3 protein results from TCRdb running MiXCR on the reads. This table holds fewer than 950,000 distinct CDR3 sequences, around a third found once. This chain links TRBV2 with TRBJ1-2, with 7 nucleotides matching TRBD1. The clonotype was recovered from a human donor in good health (CMV status not recorded). Some clones in this sample may be carry-over from other donors' samples. The source was cultured CD8+ T cells from PBMCs, collected from culture after CMV antigen stimulation. The CDR3 sequence: CASSREQGTGYGYTF. The CDR3 DNA reads TGTGCCAGCAGTCGTGAACAGGGGACTGGCTATGGCTACACCTTC.